Below, one T cell receptor beta chain is given with its context. The ends lost 9 bases at V and 5 bases at J; junction bases unmatched: 7. The CDR3 contains 14 residues. In germline, CDR1 is LNHDA, CDR2 SQIVND (reference sequence). The data belong to a study of T cell changes during pregnancy in multiple sclerosis. TCRdb keeps only in-frame clones here, not all; method: immunoSEQ multiplex PCR. The table lists 60,000 to 65,000 clones, 92% of them singletons. Sequencing was performed on peripheral blood, taken in the second trimester of pregnancy. The sequence was collected from a female donor in good health, enrolled as a control in a pregnancy study. The chain couples TRBV19 to TRBJ1-3; 10 bases match TRBD1. CDR3 nucleotides: TGTGCCAGCAGACGGGACAGGGGAAGAAACACCATATATTTT. This gives the protein CASRRDRGRNTIYF.